The source of this T cell receptor (beta chain) is a study of cytomegalovirus exposure and HLA in healthy donors. Turning to the study itself: Falling in the Caucasian-associated ancestry cluster were about 82% of some 400 genotyped donors.

PCR used 60 Vbeta primers and 13 Jbeta primers. Clones were sequenced by immunoSEQ multiplex PCR, and TCRdb holds only the in-frame ones, with some missing. This sample yields more than 250,000 clones, of which around nine tenths are seen a single time; more than 2% belongs to the top ten. Regarding this clone: Its antigen remains unknown.

Germline CDR1 is SGHRS and CDR2 is YFSETQ. This CDR3 contains 14 residues. With 0 bases removed from V and 9 bases from J, the gap between germline ends came to 16 bases. General study findings and limits: Cytomegalovirus-associated status was assigned to approximately 160 TCR beta chains.

As for the donors, each was a healthy bone marrow donor. Sequencing input: PBMCs. The receptor was isolated from a young woman in good health and CMV-seronegative. The V gene is TRBV5-1, the J gene TRBJ2-7, with D possibly being TRBD1 (5 bases). This CDR3 reads CASSLEGIYVAQYF. In DNA form, the CDR3 reads TGCGCCAGCAGCTTGGAGGGGATCTACGTGGCGCAGTACTTC.